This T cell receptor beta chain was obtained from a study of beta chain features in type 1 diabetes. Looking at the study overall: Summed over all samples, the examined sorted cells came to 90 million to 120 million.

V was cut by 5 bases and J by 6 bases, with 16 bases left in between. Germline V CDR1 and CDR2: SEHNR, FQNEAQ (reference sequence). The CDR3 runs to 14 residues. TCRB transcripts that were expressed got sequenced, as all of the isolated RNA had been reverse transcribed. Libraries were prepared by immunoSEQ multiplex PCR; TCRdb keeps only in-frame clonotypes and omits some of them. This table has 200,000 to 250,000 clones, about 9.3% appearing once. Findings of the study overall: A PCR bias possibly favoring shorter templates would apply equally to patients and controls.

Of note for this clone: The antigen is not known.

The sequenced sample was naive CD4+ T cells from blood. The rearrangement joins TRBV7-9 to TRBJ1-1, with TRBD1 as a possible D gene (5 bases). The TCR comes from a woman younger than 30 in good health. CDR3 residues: CASSPLGGTSEAFF. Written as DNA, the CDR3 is TGTGCCAGCAGCCCTCTGGGGGGGACTTCTGAAGCTTTCTTT.